Detailed here is one T cell receptor beta chain. This sample stems from a study of cytomegalovirus exposure and HLA in healthy donors. PCR involved 60 Vbeta and 13 Jbeta primers. Repertoires were generated with immunoSEQ multiplex PCR, while TCRdb's copy carries only in-frame clones and drops some. Seen here are some 150,000 clones, 70% to 80% observed once, and the top ten hold approximately 2%. Germline CDR1 is LNHDA and CDR2 is SQIVND (reference sequence). The CDR3 covers 14 residues. V shed 4 bases, J shed 4 bases, and the junction held 5 bases outside the gene matches. Sequencing used PBMCs. This TCR derives from a woman between 25 and 40 years old in good health and CMV-seropositive. V gene TRBV19 combines with J gene TRBJ1-2, with 8 nucleotides matching TRBD1. The CDR3, as DNA: TGTGCCAGTAGTAGAGGACAGGGCCGCTATGGCTACACCTTC. Its translation: CASSRGQGRYGYTF.